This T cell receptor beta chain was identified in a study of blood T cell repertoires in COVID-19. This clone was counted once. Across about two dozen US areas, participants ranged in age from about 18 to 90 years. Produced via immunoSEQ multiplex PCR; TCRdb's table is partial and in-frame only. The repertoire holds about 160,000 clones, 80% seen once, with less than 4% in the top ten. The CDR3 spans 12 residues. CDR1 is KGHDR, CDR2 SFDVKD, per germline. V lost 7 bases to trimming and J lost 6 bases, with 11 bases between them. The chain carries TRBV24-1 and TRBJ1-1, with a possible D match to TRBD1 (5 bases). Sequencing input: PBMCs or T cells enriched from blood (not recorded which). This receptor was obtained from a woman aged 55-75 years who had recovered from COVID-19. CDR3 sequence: CATRGVDPEAFF. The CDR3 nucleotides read TGTGCCACCAGAGGGGTGGACCCTGAAGCTTTCTTT.